The next 20 T cell receptor beta chains were all read from a single sample in a study of shared clonotypes between healthy human individuals. Sequenced by immunoSEQ multiplex PCR; TCRdb stores in-frame clones only, minus some. The sample has about 2.4 million clones, 80% to 95% seen once. The material sequenced was naive CD4+ T cells from PBMCs. The subset was: CD45RA+ positively selected. The source of these receptors is a man aged 18 to 30 in good health. Some clones in this sample may be carry-over from other donors' samples.

The gene calls are TRBV6-6 and TRBJ2-1; the D gene is possibly TRBD1 (5 bases). In germline, CDR1 is MNHNY, CDR2 SVGAGI (reference sequence). V was trimmed by 2 bases and J by 4 bases, leaving 9 bases between them. The CDR3 runs 14 residues. Here the CDR3 reads CASSYQNRYNEQFF. Here the CDR3 DNA reads TGTGCCAGCAGTTACCAAAACAGGTACAATGAGCAGTTCTTC.

The V call is TRBV30, the J call TRBJ1-1, with a possible D match to TRBD1 (5 bases). The CDR3 covers 11 residues. V was clipped by 8 bases and J by 4 bases, with 11 bases between them. Germline CDR1 is GTSNPN and CDR2 is SVGIG (reference sequence). The CDR3 bases are TGTGCCGAGAAAGGGGCCACTGAAGCTTTCTTT. Encoded protein: CAEKGATEAFF.

The chain is built from TRBV6-6 and TRBJ2-5, with D uncertain. TRBJ2-7 matches the DNA end more closely, so the J call is doubtful. Germline values: CDR1 MNHNY, CDR2 SVGAGI (reference sequence). CDR3 size: 13 residues. CDR3 nucleotide sequence: TGTGCCAGCAGTTACTCCCAAATTCACGAGCAGTACTTC. Amino acids: CASSYSQIHEQYF.

The chain uses TRBV28 and TRBJ2-1; 14 bases match TRBD2. CDR3 length: 14 residues. Germline assignment: CDR1 MDHEN and CDR2 SYDVKM. V was clipped by 8 bases and J by 9 bases; unmatched bases: 6. The CDR3 DNA follows: TGTGCCAGCCAGACTAGCGGGAGGGCCATTGAGCAGTTCTTC. This codes for CASQTSGRAIEQFF.

The chain carries TRBV28 and TRBJ2-7, with D hard to call. The ends were cut back, 2 bases at V and 4 bases at J, with 9 bases in the middle. This CDR3 has 13 amino acids. The germline CDR1 and CDR2 sequences are MDHEN and SYDVKM. CDR3 nucleotide sequence: TGTGCCAGCAGTTTAGGCGCGATTTACGAGCAGTACTTC. It encodes CASSLGAIYEQYF.

J is TRBJ2-5 and V is TRBV5-6, with 7 bases identical to TRBD1. The CDR3 loop spans 16 amino acids. CDR1 and CDR2 from the germline V gene are SGHDT and YYEEEE. Losses at the gene ends were 4 bases for V and 0 bases for J; bases not matched to a gene: 9. The CDR3 DNA is TGTGCCAGCAGCGCCTCAGGGGGAGCAAACCAAGAGACCCAGTACTTC. Translation gives CASSASGGANQETQYF.

The J gene is TRBJ1-5, the V gene TRBV19, with D uncertain. The CDR3 length is 14 residues. Per germline, CDR1 LNHDA and CDR2 SQIVND (reference sequence). With 6 bases removed from V and 7 bases from J, the gap between germline ends came to 16 bases. CDR3 nucleotide sequence: TGTGCCAGTAGGTCCCAGATCCTGGAACAGCCCCAGCATTTT. Translation: CASRSQILEQPQHF.

Notes on this clone: This same CDR3 is encoded by further DNA sequences in the sample. This chain links TRBV6-5 with TRBJ1-3; D perhaps matches TRBD1 (5 bases). Germline V gives CDR1 MNHEY, CDR2 SVGAGI. The CDR3 is 12 amino acids. The ends were cut back, 7 bases at V and 1 base at J, with 5 bases in the middle. CDR3 region: CASTGSGNTIYF. In DNA, the CDR3 is TGTGCCAGCACAGGGTCTGGAAACACCATATATTTT.

The V and J genes are TRBV9 and TRBJ1-3; possible D gene TRBD1, 6 bases. The CDR3 runs to 16 residues. The germline V gene encodes CDR1 SGDLS and CDR2 YYNGEE. Trimming took 0 bases from V and 4 from J, leaving 14 bases between them. The CDR3: CASSVDRAVRGNTIYF. CDR3 DNA: TGTGCCAGCAGCGTAGACAGGGCCGTGAGGGGAAACACCATATATTTT.

Only a few counts were recorded for this clone. V gene TRBV4-1 combines with J gene TRBJ1-1, with D tentatively TRBD1 (6 bases). V gave up 4 bases and J gave up 0 bases, with 9 bases separating them. Germline CDR1 reads MGHRA; CDR2 reads YSYEKL. The CDR3 is made up of 14 amino acids. CDR3: CASSLPGVNTEAFF. The CDR3 coding sequence is TGCGCCAGCAGCCTACCAGGGGTGAACACTGAAGCTTTCTTT.

The rearrangement joins TRBV5-1 to TRBJ2-4; tentatively, D is TRBD2 (6 bases). The CDR3 has 15 residues. The germline CDR1 and CDR2 sequences are SGHRS and YFSETQ. Trimming stripped 0 bases from V and 6 bases from J, with 13 bases between. The CDR3 DNA is TGCGCCAGCAGCTTGGAGGGAGGCTCGGCAAACATTCAGTACTTC. As protein: CASSLEGGSANIQYF.

Turning to this clone: The same CDR3 also results from other DNA sequences found in this sample. The chain combines TRBV19 with TRBJ2-7, with TRBD1 matching 9 bases. CDR1 and CDR2 (germline): LNHDA, SQIVND (reference sequence). This CDR3 is 13 amino acids long. Losses at the gene ends were 7 bases for V and 4 bases for J; bases not matched to a gene: 5. DNA of the CDR3: TGTGCCAGTAAAAGGGGACAGGGATACGAGCAGTACTTC. This translates into CASKRGQGYEQYF. Full variable domain (missing parts from reference TRBV19 and TRBJ2-7): DGGITQSPKYLFRKEGQNVTLSCEQNLNHDAMYWYRQDPGQGLRLIYYSQIVNDFQKGDIAEGYSVSREKKESFPLTVTSAQKNPTAFYLCASKRGQGYEQYFGPGTRLTVT.

The chain is built from TRBV6-5 and TRBJ2-1; 8 nucleotides align to TRBD2. In germline, CDR1 is MNHEY, CDR2 SVGAGI. This CDR3 region has 16 residues. V was pared by 2 bases and J by 6 bases, with 9 bases of the junction left unmatched. The CDR3 is CASSYPLTSGSNEQFF. CDR3 DNA: TGTGCCAGCAGTTACCCCTTAACCAGCGGGAGCAATGAGCAGTTCTTC.

V and J are TRBV4-3 and TRBJ2-5, with D unresolved. V gave up 0 bases and J gave up 6 bases, with 11 bases separating them. This CDR3 has 14 residues. Germline lookup yields CDR1 LGHNA and CDR2 YSLEER. DNA of the CDR3: TGCGCCAGCAGCCAAGAGGCATACGTGCAGACCCAGTACTTC. It translates to CASSQEAYVQTQYF.

V gene TRBV18 combines with J gene TRBJ1-1; D gene ambiguous. CDR1 and CDR2 (germline): KGHSH, LQKENI. The CDR3 extends over 12 amino acids. Trimming removed 0 bases from V and 11 bases from J, with 10 bases in between. CDR3 residues: CASSPPLSGAFF. The CDR3 nucleotides read TGTGCCAGCTCACCACCGCTCTCCGGGGCTTTCTTT.

In its sample, this clone was seen once. The chain carries TRBV7-8 and TRBJ1-5; TRBD1 is a possible D gene (5 bases). The CDR3 totals 18 residues. Germline V gene sequence: CDR1 SGHVS, CDR2 FQNEAQ. V dropped 1 base and J dropped 1 base, with 17 bases sitting between them. The CDR3 DNA sequence: TGTGCCAGCAGCTTAGACACAGGCACGTGGGCGAGCAATCAGCCCCAGCATTTT. This gives the protein CASSLDTGTWASNQPQHF.

The chain combines TRBV4-3 with TRBJ2-7, with TRBD1 identical over 10 bases. Unmatched junction bases numbered 5, after V lost 4 bases and J lost 2 bases. This CDR3 comprises 15 residues. CDR1 and CDR2 (germline): LGHNA, YSLEER. The CDR3 DNA reads as TGCGCCAGCAGCCTCCCGGGACAGGGGACCTACGAGCAGTACTTC. Amino acids: CASSLPGQGTYEQYF.

The chain combines TRBV27 with TRBJ1-2; no clear D. CDR3 length equals 16 residues. Germline lookup yields CDR1 MNHEY and CDR2 SMNVEV (reference sequence). The V gene lost 1 base and the J gene lost 2 bases, with 14 bases spanning the gap. In DNA, the CDR3 is TGTGCCAGCAGTTTATTGTGGGTCGGGTCAAACTATGGCTACACCTTC. This encodes CASSLLWVGSNYGYTF.

V gene TRBV7-3 combines with J gene TRBJ2-7, with D possibly being TRBD1 or TRBD2 (5 bases each). Germline CDR1 SGHTA, CDR2 FQGTGA. The CDR3 has 13 residues. V lost 4 bases and J lost 3, with 10 bases in between. The CDR3 coding sequence is TGTGCCAGCAGCTCGGGACCCTTCTACGAGCAGTACTTC. Translated: CASSSGPFYEQYF.

Worth noting for this clone: Additional DNA sequences in this sample encode the identical CDR3. J is TRBJ2-7 and V is TRBV5-4; 7 bases agree with TRBD1. CDR1 SGHNT and CDR2 YYREEE come from the germline V gene (reference sequence). The CDR3 sequence is 16 residues long. The V gene end was trimmed by 0 bases and the J gene end by 0 bases; junction bases not matched to a gene: 6. CDR3 loop: CASSLAPDRVSYEQYF. The CDR3 region has the DNA TGTGCCAGCAGCTTGGCCCCTGACAGGGTCTCCTACGAGCAGTACTTC.